This T cell receptor (beta chain) originates from a study of OX40 agonist ivuxolimab in advanced cancers. Drawing of blood for sampling happened at baseline, at cycle 4 day 1, and at cycle 7 day 1. Produced via immunoSEQ multiplex PCR; TCRdb's table is partial and in-frame only. The data show around 100,000 clones, more than 85% seen once. The CDR3 is 13 amino acids. Germline CDR1 reads SGHDN; CDR2 reads FVKESK. V gave up 1 base and J gave up 10 bases, with 13 bases separating them. The source was CD4+ or CD8+ T cells sorted from blood, collected in a trial of the OX40 agonist ivuxolimab. The V and J genes are TRBV14 and TRBJ1-1; D is unresolved. The origin of this receptor is an adult with an advanced solid tumor such as melanoma, head and neck, liver or kidney cancer. The CDR3 here is CASSQAGAPTAFF. The DNA for the CDR3 is TGTGCCAGCAGCCAAGCTGGAGCCCCCACAGCTTTCTTT. Using reference TRBV14 and TRBJ1-1 for the parts outside the CDR3, the full variable domain is EAGVTQFPSHSVIEKGQTVTLRCDPISGHDNLYWYRRVMGKEIKFLLHFVKESKQDESGMPNNRFLAERTGGTYSTLKVQPAELEDSGVYFCASSQAGAPTAFFGQGTRLTVV.